Listed below are T cell receptor beta chains from one sample, sequenced in a study of blood T cell repertoires in COVID-19. Using immunoSEQ multiplex PCR, the repertoire was profiled, and TCRdb retains in-frame clones only, with some absent. The repertoire includes 30,000 to 45,000 clones, about 89% of them detected once, and 6.1% sits in the top ten. The sequencing input was peripheral blood. The origin of the receptors is a human donor in a cohort sampled during active COVID-19. Both conserved end residues are trimmed from each CDR3. D genes are given only for firm matches. The listing skips clone size in some rows; elsewhere it reads once, few, many or a size class.

d_gene | j_gene | abundance | v_gene | CDR3aa
- | TRBJ2-7 | - | TRBV27 | ASSFAFGKYYEQY
- | TRBJ2-5 | - | TRBV27 | ASSPLAIQETQY
TRBD1 | TRBJ2-7 | - | TRBV27 | ASSLWTGSYEQY
- | TRBJ1-1 | - | TRBV30 | AWSPQDGRNTEAF
TRBD1 | TRBJ1-1 | - | TRBV19 | ASSDRGRTEAF
- | TRBJ1-1 | - | TRBV18 | ASSQLDRGWDTEAF
- | TRBJ2-2 | - | TRBV7-2 | ASSLAGQGTGELF
- | TRBJ2-1 | once | TRBV18 | ASSPEAVRSYNEQF
- | TRBJ1-2 | - | TRBV5-1 | ASSEQGLNNYGYT
TRBD1 | TRBJ2-7 | - | TRBV19 | ASSSRDRLHEQY
- | TRBJ1-2 | - | TRBV6-1 | ASSERGVIYGYT
- | TRBJ2-7 | - | TRBV30 | AWSPQPGHTYEQY
TRBD1 | TRBJ1-5 | - | TRBV4-1 | ASSRNPLRQGGNQPQH
TRBD2 | TRBJ2-5 | - | TRBV5-6 | ASSLVAGAWETQY
TRBD2 | TRBJ2-3 | - | TRBV7-9 | ASSPRTSGLSTDTQY
- | TRBJ1-5 | - | TRBV2 | ASDPGGGNQPQH
TRBD1 | TRBJ1-2 | - | TRBV10-3 | AISGGQGAHGYT
TRBD1 | TRBJ2-7 | - | TRBV5-1 | ASRRDSTYEQY
- | TRBJ2-5 | - | TRBV4-1 | ASSPDQEQETQY
- | TRBJ2-2 | - | TRBV6-2/TRBV6-3 | ASSQSPGLINPGELF
TRBD1 | TRBJ1-3 | - | TRBV30 | AWDRGKPNTIY
- | TRBJ1-6 | - | TRBV15 | ATSRDRGYNSPLH
- | TRBJ2-6 | - | TRBV2 | ASSRASGANVLT
- | TRBJ2-7 | - | TRBV7-7 | ASSLGPPGLSYEQY
- | TRBJ2-3 | - | TRBV29-1 | SAGPGIVGTDTQY
TRBD2 | TRBJ2-2 | - | TRBV2 | ASRNSGGLAGELF
- | TRBJ2-7 | - | TRBV28 | ASSSGKSGQY
- | TRBJ2-1 | - | TRBV6-4 | ASSEFSSYNEQF
- | TRBJ2-7 | once | TRBV19 | ASSVAGGYEQY
TRBD1 | TRBJ2-7 | - | TRBV6-5 | ASSYIGTGSYEQY
- | TRBJ1-3 | - | TRBV28 | ASSFQGPGNTIY
- | TRBJ1-4 | - | TRBV5-8 | ASQGATNEKLF
TRBD1 | TRBJ2-2 | few | TRBV4-1 | ASSQVITGESGELF
TRBD2 | TRBJ2-1 | - | TRBV4-3 | ASSQVAGIYNEQF
- | TRBJ1-1 | - | TRBV2 | ASSAGTVNTEAF
TRBD2 | TRBJ2-7 | - | TRBV7-9 | ASSLVIGQGLEIRYEQY
- | TRBJ1-2 | - | TRBV7-9 | ASSLDTGMGYGYT
TRBD1 | TRBJ2-7 | - | TRBV7-2 | ASSLGLGRGRSYEQY
TRBD1 | TRBJ1-5 | - | TRBV27 | ASRDRPNQPQH
TRBD2 | TRBJ2-7 | - | TRBV6-2/TRBV6-3 | ASSNALAGGHEQY
- | TRBJ1-5 | few | TRBV6-5 | ASSYGPHQPQH
TRBD2 | TRBJ2-3 | - | TRBV9 | ASSPGWLAGGADTQY
TRBD1 | TRBJ1-4 | - | TRBV5-1 | ASSSQGVSEKLF
- | TRBJ2-5 | - | TRBV7-2 | ASSLDYRTQY
TRBD1 | TRBJ1-6 | - | TRBV19 | ASTLGQGIANSPLH
TRBD1 | TRBJ2-3 | - | TRBV9 | ASSPQGGTDTQY
TRBD2 | TRBJ2-3 | - | TRBV6-5 | ASSRLAGGTDTQY
- | TRBJ1-1 | few | TRBV19 | ASSIPGSNTEAF
TRBD2 | TRBJ2-7 | once | TRBV6-1 | ASSEAGTSGYEQY
TRBD1 | TRBJ1-2 | - | TRBV28 | ASSSLDRGHGGYT
- | TRBJ2-5 | - | TRBV21-1 | ASSKGPRLYQETQY
TRBD2 | TRBJ2-2 | - | TRBV18 | ASSPPWTSGRTGELF
TRBD1 | TRBJ1-1 | - | TRBV3-1/TRBV3-2 | ASSNRGLGNTEAF
- | TRBJ2-7 | - | TRBV30 | AWSARRGLAEQY
- | TRBJ2-7 | - | TRBV27 | ASSLVEGGEQY
- | TRBJ2-1 | - | TRBV6-1 | ASSEGGGAYNEQF
TRBD1 | TRBJ1-6 | - | TRBV6-5 | ASSYSQGENSPLH